The 3 T cell receptor beta chains reported below all come from one sample, sequenced in a study of control samples from healthy donors and cancer patients. The data were produced by immunoSEQ multiplex PCR, yet TCRdb's version contains in-frame clones alone and is incomplete. The sample gives a few hundred thousand clones, 80% to 95% of which show up once; more than 6% is in the top ten. Material: PBMCs. These receptors all come from a man aged 35-49 years with head and neck cancer.

V and J are TRBV2 and TRBJ1-4; D not certain. This CDR3 contains 13 residues. Deletions cut 6 bases from V and 5 bases from J, with 10 bases between. Per the germline V gene, CDR1 is SNHLY and CDR2 is FYNNEI. In DNA, the CDR3 is TGTGCCAGCAGACGAACAGTAAATGAAAAACTGTTTTTT. This sequence encodes CASRRTVNEKLFF. Full variable domain (outside the CDR3, taken from reference TRBV2 and TRBJ1-4): EPEVTQTPSHQVTQMGQEVILRCVPISNHLYFYWYRQILGQKVEFLVSFYNNEISEKSEIFDDQFSVERPDGSNFTLKIRSTKLEDSAMYFCASRRTVNEKLFFGSGTQLSVL.

The chain joins TRBV15 to TRBJ2-7, with D possibly TRBD2 on 6 matching bases. With 3 bases removed from V and 0 bases from J, the gap between germline ends came to 15 bases. Germline V gene lookup returns CDR1 LNHNV and CDR2 YYDKDF (reference sequence). The CDR3 has 16 residues. The CDR3 here is CATSSSFGGNSYEQYF. The CDR3 DNA is TGTGCCACCAGCAGCTCCTTCGGGGGAAACTCCTACGAGCAGTACTTC.

The CDR3 spells CASSRASYEAFF. The CDR3 coding sequence is TGCGCCAGCAGTAGGGCAAGCTATGAAGCTTTCTTT. The rearrangement links TRBV10-2 to TRBJ1-1, with no clear D. The CDR3 consists of 12 residues. V lost 5 bases and J 7 bases, leaving 11 bases between the germline ends. Germline V gene sequence: CDR1 WSHSY, CDR2 SAAADI.